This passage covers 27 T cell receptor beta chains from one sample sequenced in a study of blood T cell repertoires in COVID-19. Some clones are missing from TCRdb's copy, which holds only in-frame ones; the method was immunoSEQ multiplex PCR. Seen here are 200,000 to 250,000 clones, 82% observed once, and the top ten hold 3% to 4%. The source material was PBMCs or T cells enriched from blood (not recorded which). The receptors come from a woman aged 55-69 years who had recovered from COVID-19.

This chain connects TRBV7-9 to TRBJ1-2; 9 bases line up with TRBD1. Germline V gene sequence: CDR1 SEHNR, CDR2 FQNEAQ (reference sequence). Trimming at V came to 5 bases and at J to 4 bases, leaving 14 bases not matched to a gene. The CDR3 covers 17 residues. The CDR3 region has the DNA TGTGCCAGCAGCCCCGGGACAGGGCTTTTGAGTGGCTATGGCTACACCTTC. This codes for CASSPGTGLLSGYGYTF.

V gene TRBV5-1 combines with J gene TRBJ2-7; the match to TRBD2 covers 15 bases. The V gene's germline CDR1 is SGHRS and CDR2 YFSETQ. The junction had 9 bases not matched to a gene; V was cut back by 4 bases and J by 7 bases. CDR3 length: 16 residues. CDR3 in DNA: TGCGCCAGCAGCGCAGCGAGGACTAGCGGGAGGGGTGAGCAGTACTTC. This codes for CASSAARTSGRGEQYF.

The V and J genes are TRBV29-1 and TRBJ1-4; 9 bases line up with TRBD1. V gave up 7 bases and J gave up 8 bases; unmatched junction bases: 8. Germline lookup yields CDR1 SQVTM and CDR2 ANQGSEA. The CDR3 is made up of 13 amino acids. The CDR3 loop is CSATGTGNEKLFF. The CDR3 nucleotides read TGCAGCGCCACCGGGACAGGGAACGAAAAACTGTTTTTT.

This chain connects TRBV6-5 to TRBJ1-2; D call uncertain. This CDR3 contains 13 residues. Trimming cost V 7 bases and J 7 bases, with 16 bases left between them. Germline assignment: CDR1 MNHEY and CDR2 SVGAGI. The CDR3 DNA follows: TGTGCCAGCAAAGTCGGGATAGGGTTTGGCTACACCTTC. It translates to CASKVGIGFGYTF.

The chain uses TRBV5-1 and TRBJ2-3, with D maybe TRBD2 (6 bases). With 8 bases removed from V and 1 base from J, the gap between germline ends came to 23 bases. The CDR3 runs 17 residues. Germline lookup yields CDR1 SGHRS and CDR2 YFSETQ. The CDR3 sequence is CARMSRQIADCTDTQYF. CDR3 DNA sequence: TGCGCCAGGATGTCAAGACAAATAGCGGATTGCACAGATACGCAGTATTTT.

The CDR3 DNA is TGTGCCAGTCAAGGACTAGCGGAGGCGAATGAGCAGTTCTTC. Translating gives CASQGLAEANEQFF. The rearrangement uses TRBV19 and TRBJ2-1; TRBD2 matches at 10 bases. CDR1 is LNHDA, CDR2 SQIVND, per germline (reference sequence). With V trimmed by 8 bases and J by 7 bases, 8 bases remained unmatched. CDR3 length: 14 amino acids.

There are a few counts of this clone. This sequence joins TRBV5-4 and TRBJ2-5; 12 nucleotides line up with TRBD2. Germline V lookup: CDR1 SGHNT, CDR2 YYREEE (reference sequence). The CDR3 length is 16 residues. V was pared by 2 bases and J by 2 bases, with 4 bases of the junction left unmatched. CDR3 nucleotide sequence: TGTGCCAGCAGCTTTCTAGCGGGAGGGCCACAAGAGACCCAGTACTTC. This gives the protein CASSFLAGGPQETQYF.

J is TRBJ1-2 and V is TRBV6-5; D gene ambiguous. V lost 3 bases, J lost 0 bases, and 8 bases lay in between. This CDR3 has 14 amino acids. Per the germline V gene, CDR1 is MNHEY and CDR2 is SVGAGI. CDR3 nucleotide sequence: TGTGCCAGCAGTTATAACTTGGCTAACTATGGCTACACCTTC. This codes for CASSYNLANYGYTF.

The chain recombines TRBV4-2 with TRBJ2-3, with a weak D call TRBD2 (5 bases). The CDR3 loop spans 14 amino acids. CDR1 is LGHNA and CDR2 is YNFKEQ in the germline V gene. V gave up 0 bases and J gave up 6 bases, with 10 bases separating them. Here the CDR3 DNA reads TGTGCCAGCAGCCAAGATCCGGGGTCCGATACGCAGTATTTT. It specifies CASSQDPGSDTQYF.

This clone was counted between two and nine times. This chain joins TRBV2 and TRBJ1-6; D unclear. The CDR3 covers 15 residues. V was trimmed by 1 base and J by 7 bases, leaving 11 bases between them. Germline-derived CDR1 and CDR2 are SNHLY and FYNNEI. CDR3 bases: TGTGCCAGCAGTGAAGTGGGCCGGCCCAATTCACCCCTCCACTTT. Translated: CASSEVGRPNSPLHF. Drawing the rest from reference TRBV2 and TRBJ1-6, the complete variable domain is EPEVTQTPSHQVTQMGQEVILRCVPISNHLYFYWYRQILGQKVEFLVSFYNNEISEKSEIFDDQFSVERPDGSNFTLKIRSTKLEDSAMYFCASSEVGRPNSPLHFGNGTRLTVT.

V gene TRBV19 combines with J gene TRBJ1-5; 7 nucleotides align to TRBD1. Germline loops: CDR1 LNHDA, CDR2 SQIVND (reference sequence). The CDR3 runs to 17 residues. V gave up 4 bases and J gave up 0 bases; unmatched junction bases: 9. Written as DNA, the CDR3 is TGTGCCAGTAGTAGAGGGACAGAGACCTATAGCAATCAGCCCCAGCATTTT. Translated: CASSRGTETYSNQPQHF.

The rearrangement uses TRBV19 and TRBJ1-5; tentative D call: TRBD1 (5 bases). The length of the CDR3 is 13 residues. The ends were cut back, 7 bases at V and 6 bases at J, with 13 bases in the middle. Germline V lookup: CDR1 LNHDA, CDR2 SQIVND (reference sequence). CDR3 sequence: CASMGQGFQPQHF. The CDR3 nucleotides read TGTGCCAGTATGGGTCAGGGATTTCAGCCCCAGCATTTT.

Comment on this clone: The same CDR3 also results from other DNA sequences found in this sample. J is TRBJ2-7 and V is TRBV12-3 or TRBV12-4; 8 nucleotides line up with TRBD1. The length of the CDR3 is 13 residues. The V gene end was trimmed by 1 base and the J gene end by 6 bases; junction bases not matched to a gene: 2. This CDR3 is CASSLGTGREQYF. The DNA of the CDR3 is TGTGCCAGCAGTTTAGGGACAGGGCGCGAGCAGTACTTC.

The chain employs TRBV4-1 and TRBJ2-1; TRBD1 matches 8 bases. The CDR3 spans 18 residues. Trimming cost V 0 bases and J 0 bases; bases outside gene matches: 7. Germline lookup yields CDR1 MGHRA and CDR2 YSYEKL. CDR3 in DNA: TGCGCCAGCAGCCAAGATTTCAGGACAGGGAGCTCCTACAATGAGCAGTTCTTC. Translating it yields CASSQDFRTGSSYNEQFF.

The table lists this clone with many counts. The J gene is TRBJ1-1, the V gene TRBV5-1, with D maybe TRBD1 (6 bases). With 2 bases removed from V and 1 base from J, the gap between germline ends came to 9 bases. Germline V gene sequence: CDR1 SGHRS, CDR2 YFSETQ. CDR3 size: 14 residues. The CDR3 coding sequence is TGCGCCAGCAGCTTAGGACAGCAGAACACTGAAGCTTTCTTT. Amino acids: CASSLGQQNTEAFF.

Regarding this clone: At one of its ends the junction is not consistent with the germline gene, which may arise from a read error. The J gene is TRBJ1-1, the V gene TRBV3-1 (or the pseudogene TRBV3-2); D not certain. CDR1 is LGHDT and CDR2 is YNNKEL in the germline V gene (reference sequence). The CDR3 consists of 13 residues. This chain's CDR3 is CASSQGRRSAMLF. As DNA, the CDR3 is TGTGCCAGCAGCCAAGGGAGGCGGAGTGCCATGCTCTTT.

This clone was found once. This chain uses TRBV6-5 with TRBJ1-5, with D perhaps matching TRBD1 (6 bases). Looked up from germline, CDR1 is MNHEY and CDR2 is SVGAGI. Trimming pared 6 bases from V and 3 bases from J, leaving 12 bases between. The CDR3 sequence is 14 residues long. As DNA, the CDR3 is TGTGCCAGCAGCCGGGACACCTACAATCAGCCCCAGCATTTT. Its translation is CASSRDTYNQPQHF.

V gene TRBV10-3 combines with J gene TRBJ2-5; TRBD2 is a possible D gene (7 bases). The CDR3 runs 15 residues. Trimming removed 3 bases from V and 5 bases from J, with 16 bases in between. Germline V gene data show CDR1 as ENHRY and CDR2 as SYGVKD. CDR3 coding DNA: TGTGCCATCAGTGAAGGAGCGGGGCAGGGGGAGACCCAGTACTTC. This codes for CAISEGAGQGETQYF.

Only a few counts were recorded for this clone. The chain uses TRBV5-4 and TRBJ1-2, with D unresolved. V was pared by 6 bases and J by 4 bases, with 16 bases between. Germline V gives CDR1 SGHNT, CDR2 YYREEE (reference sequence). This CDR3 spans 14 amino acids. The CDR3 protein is CASNAGGRGYGYTF. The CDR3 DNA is TGTGCCAGCAACGCCGGTGGGCGGGGCTATGGCTACACCTTC. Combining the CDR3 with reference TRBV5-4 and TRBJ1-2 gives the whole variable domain ETGVTQSPTHLIKTRGQQVTLRCSSQSGHNTVSWYQQALGQGPQFIFQYYREEENGRGNFPPRFSGLQFPNYSSELNVNALELDDSALYLCASNAGGRGYGYTFGSGTRLTVV.

The CDR3 reads CASIPQGGGGYTF. The CDR3 coding sequence is TGTGCCAGTATCCCGCAAGGGGGTGGAGGCTACACCTTC. The J gene is TRBJ1-2, the V gene TRBV19; tentatively, D is TRBD1 (6 bases). The CDR3 totals 13 residues. Trimming removed 7 bases at V and 8 bases at J, with 17 bases between. Germline CDR1 and CDR2: LNHDA and SQIVND (reference sequence). The full variable domain, with the rest looked up from reference TRBV19 and TRBJ1-2, is DGGITQSPKYLFRKEGQNVTLSCEQNLNHDAMYWYRQDPGQGLRLIYYSQIVNDFQKGDIAEGYSVSREKKESFPLTVTSAQKNPTAFYLCASIPQGGGGYTFGSGTRLTVV.

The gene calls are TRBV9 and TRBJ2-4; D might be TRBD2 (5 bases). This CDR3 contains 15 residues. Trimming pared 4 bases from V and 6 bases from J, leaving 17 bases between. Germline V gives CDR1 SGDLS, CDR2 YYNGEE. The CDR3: CASSPAGLMGNIQYF. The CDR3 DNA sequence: TGTGCCAGCAGCCCCGCCGGACTGATGGGAAACATTCAGTACTTC.

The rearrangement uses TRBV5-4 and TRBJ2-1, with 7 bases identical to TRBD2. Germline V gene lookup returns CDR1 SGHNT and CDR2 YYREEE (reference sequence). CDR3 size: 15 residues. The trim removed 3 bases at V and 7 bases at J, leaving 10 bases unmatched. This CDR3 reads CASSSGTIMRNEQFF. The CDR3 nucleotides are TGTGCCAGCAGCTCCGGGACTATAATGCGAAATGAGCAGTTCTTC.

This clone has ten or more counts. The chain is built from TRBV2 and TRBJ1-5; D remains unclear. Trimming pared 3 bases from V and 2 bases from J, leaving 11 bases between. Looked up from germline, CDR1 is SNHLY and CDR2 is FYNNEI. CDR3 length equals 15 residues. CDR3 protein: CASSEASAGNQPQHF. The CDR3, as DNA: TGTGCCAGCAGTGAGGCTAGCGCTGGCAATCAGCCCCAGCATTTT.

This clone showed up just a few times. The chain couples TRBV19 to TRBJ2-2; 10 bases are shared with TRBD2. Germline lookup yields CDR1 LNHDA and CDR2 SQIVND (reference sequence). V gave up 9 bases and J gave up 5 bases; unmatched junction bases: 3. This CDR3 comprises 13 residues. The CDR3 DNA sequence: TGTGCCAGCCGGACTAGCGGTACCGGGGAGCTGTTTTTT. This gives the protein CASRTSGTGELFF.

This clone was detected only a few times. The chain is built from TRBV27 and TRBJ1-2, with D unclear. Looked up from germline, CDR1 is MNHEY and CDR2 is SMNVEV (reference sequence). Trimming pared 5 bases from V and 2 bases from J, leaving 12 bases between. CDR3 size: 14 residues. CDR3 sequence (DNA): TGTGCCAGCAGTCCCTCCCGGAGCAACTATGGCTACACCTTC. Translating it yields CASSPSRSNYGYTF.

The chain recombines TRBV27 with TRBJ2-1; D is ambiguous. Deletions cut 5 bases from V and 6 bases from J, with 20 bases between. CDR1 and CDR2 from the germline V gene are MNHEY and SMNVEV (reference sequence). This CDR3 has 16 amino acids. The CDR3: CASSLEPAPFFNEQFF. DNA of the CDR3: TGTGCCAGCAGTCTAGAACCCGCCCCTTTCTTCAATGAGCAGTTCTTC.

CDR3 loop: CASSLAQWNSPLHF. In DNA form, the CDR3 reads TGTGCCAGCAGCTTGGCCCAGTGGAATTCACCCCTCCACTTT. This chain joins TRBV5-6 and TRBJ1-6; D not certain. V was cut by 0 bases and J by 7 bases, with 8 bases left in between. The CDR3 runs to 14 residues. Germline V lookup: CDR1 SGHDT, CDR2 YYEEEE.